This is a list of T cell receptor beta chains from one sample in a study of T cell responses to AZD1222 COVID-19 vaccine. The data were produced by immunoSEQ multiplex PCR, yet TCRdb's version contains in-frame clones alone and is incomplete. The sample yields approximately 130,000 clones, approximately 93% seen once. The sequenced sample was peripheral blood, obtained on day 0 of AZD1222 vaccination. The receptor set was obtained from an adult in good health. CDR3s include the opening cysteine and the closing phenylalanine or tryptophan. The order of the fields is J gene, V gene, clone size, D gene, CDR3 protein, CDR3 DNA. D genes are given only for firm matches. Not all rows give a size; the values are once, few, many and, for expanded clones, a class.

>TRBJ2-7|TRBV30|NA|TRBD2
CAWKVGLAGLYEQYF
TGTGCCTGGAAGGTAGGACTAGCGGGACTCTACGAGCAGTACTTC
>TRBJ1-3|TRBV18|NA|NA
CASSPPTGITIYF
TGTGCCAGCTCACCACCGACAGGCATCACCATATATTTT
>TRBJ1-2|TRBV7-2|once|NA
CASSASGIKRYGYTF
TGTGCCAGCAGCGCCTCCGGGATCAAAAGGTACGGCTACACCTTC
>TRBJ1-2|TRBV4-3|once|TRBD1
CASSQDGTGANYGYTF
TGCGCCAGCAGCCAAGATGGGACAGGGGCTAACTATGGCTACACCTTC
>TRBJ1-3|TRBV15|NA|NA
CATSREAGFKISGNTIYF
TGTGCCACCAGCAGAGAAGCAGGGTTCAAGATATCTGGAAACACCATATATTTT
>TRBJ2-1|TRBV29-1|once|NA
CSVEALDLHEQFF
TGCAGCGTCGAGGCCTTAGATCTCCATGAGCAGTTCTTC
>TRBJ2-7|TRBV7-2|NA|NA
CASSEGDLGYEQYF
TGTGCCAGCAGCGAAGGGGATTTGGGCTACGAGCAGTACTTC
>TRBJ1-4|TRBV28|NA|NA
CASSPLPGRPNEKLFF
TGTGCCAGCAGTCCACTCCCGGGACGGCCTAATGAAAAACTGTTTTTT
>TRBJ2-2|TRBV3-1/TRBV3-2|NA|NA
CASSPRTGELFF
TGTGCCAGCAGCCCAAGAACCGGGGAGCTGTTTTTT
>TRBJ1-3|TRBV10-3|NA|NA
CAISEDFRASGNTIYF
TGTGCCATCAGTGAGGACTTCAGAGCCTCTGGAAACACCATATATTTT
>TRBJ1-3|TRBV6-5|NA|NA
CAIRPGSSGNTIYF
TGTGCCATCCGTCCAGGAAGCTCTGGAAACACCATATATTTT
>TRBJ1-6|TRBV19|NA|TRBD1
CASSSRGQGRGVAF
TGTGCCAGTAGTTCCCGGGGACAGGGCCGAGGAGTCGCTTTT
>TRBJ1-6|TRBV6-2/TRBV6-3|NA|NA
CASSQDSLSPLHF
TGTGCCAGCAGCCAGGACAGCCTTTCACCCCTCCACTTT
>TRBJ2-5|TRBV7-2|NA|NA
CASSLAGAETQYF
TGTGCCAGCAGCTTAGCGGGAGCTGAGACCCAGTACTTC
>TRBJ2-5|TRBV2|NA|NA
CASSEKMQGEQETQYF
TGTGCCAGCAGTGAGAAGATGCAGGGAGAACAAGAGACCCAGTACTTC
>TRBJ1-4|TRBV12-3/TRBV12-4|NA|NA
CASSANSEKLFF
TGTGCCAGCAGTGCAAATTCCGAAAAACTGTTTTTT
>TRBJ1-6|TRBV9|NA|TRBD1
CASSVRTGDNSPLHF
TGTGCCAGCAGCGTAAGGACAGGGGATAATTCACCCCTCCACTTT
>TRBJ1-1|TRBV30|NA|NA
CAWSLKSAVTEAFF
TGTGCCTGGAGTCTGAAGAGCGCGGTTACTGAAGCTTTCTTT
>TRBJ1-2|TRBV13|NA|NA
CASSLAPAYGYTF
TGTGCCAGCAGCTTAGCGCCAGCCTATGGCTACACCTTC
>TRBJ2-1|TRBV6-5|NA|NA
CASSFRPGDEQFF
TGTGCCAGCAGTTTCCGTCCAGGGGATGAGCAGTTCTTC
>TRBJ2-7|TRBV14|NA|TRBD1
CASSQRGQSYEQYF
TGTGCCAGCAGCCAAAGGGGACAGAGCTACGAGCAGTACTTC
>TRBJ1-1|TRBV5-1|NA|NA
CASSSTAGNTEAFF
TGCGCCAGCAGCTCGACAGCGGGGAACACTGAAGCTTTCTTT
>TRBJ2-3|TRBV5-1|NA|NA
CASSLVQRGTDTQYF
TGCGCCAGCAGCTTGGTCCAGCGGGGCACAGATACGCAGTATTTT
>TRBJ2-7|TRBV2|NA|NA
CASSDVTSQIEQYF
TGTGCCAGCAGTGATGTCACGAGCCAGATCGAGCAGTACTTC
>TRBJ2-7|TRBV2|NA|NA
CASSEDWGQGTEQYF
TGTGCCAGCAGTGAAGATTGGGGGCAGGGGACCGAGCAGTACTTC
>TRBJ2-2|TRBV29-1|NA|TRBD2
CSVRGLAGRSGELFF
TGCAGCGTTCGAGGACTAGCGGGACGGTCCGGGGAGCTGTTTTTT
>TRBJ1-3|TRBV5-1|NA|TRBD1
CASSLAPRDSSGNTIYF
TGCGCCAGCAGCTTGGCCCCCCGGGACAGCTCTGGAAACACCATATATTTT
>TRBJ2-1|TRBV13|NA|TRBD1
CASSPTDRGPYNEQFF
TGTGCCAGCAGCCCAACGGACAGGGGGCCCTACAATGAGCAGTTCTTC
>TRBJ2-2|TRBV27|once|NA
CASSLMSAGELFF
TGTGCCAGCAGTTTAATGAGTGCCGGGGAGCTGTTTTTT
>TRBJ2-3|TRBV3-1/TRBV3-2|NA|TRBD2
CASSQDWRTSGKGINTQYF
TGTGCCAGCAGCCAAGATTGGAGGACTAGCGGGAAGGGAATAAATACGCAGTATTTT
>TRBJ1-5|TRBV19|NA|TRBD1
CASSIGGQGGQPQHF
TGTGCCAGTAGTATAGGGGGACAGGGTGGACAGCCCCAGCATTTT
>TRBJ2-7|TRBV6-4|NA|NA
CASSDYWQPYEQYF
TGTGCCAGCAGTGACTATTGGCAGCCCTACGAGCAGTACTTC
>TRBJ2-7|TRBV7-2|NA|TRBD2
CASSLRAGGLVAYEQYF
TGTGCCAGCAGCTTACGAGCGGGAGGGCTCGTTGCATACGAGCAGTACTTC
>TRBJ1-1|TRBV20-1|NA|NA
CSAGVSWAEAFF
TGCAGTGCTGGTGTAAGTTGGGCTGAAGCTTTCTTT
>TRBJ2-7|TRBV9|NA|TRBD1
CASSVGPGQTYEQYF
TGTGCCAGCAGCGTAGGCCCGGGACAGACCTACGAGCAGTACTTC
>TRBJ1-1|TRBV27|NA|TRBD1
CASSYRGLLNTEAFF
TGTGCCAGCAGTTACAGGGGACTCTTGAACACTGAAGCTTTCTTT
>TRBJ1-4|TRBV6-5|NA|NA
CASSSSREKLFF
TGTGCCAGCAGTTCGTCCCGCGAAAAACTGTTTTTT
>TRBJ1-1|TRBV7-9|NA|NA
CASSLVSRAEAFF
TGTGCCAGCAGCTTAGTTTCCCGGGCTGAAGCTTTCTTT
>TRBJ1-1|TRBV28|NA|NA
CASRRGLMNTEAFF
TGTGCCAGCCGCAGAGGACTGATGAACACTGAAGCTTTCTTT
>TRBJ2-1|TRBV10-3|NA|NA
CAISESTGVVADEQFF
TGTGCCATCAGTGAGTCGACGGGAGTCGTGGCCGATGAGCAGTTCTTC
>TRBJ1-1|TRBV28|NA|TRBD1
CASPASGGRNTEAFF
TGTGCCAGCCCCGCCTCAGGGGGCCGGAACACTGAAGCTTTCTTT
>TRBJ2-2|TRBV6-5|NA|TRBD2
CASSSGRGTGELFF
TGTGCCAGCAGTAGCGGGAGAGGCACCGGGGAGCTGTTTTTT
>TRBJ1-2|TRBV6-1|once|TRBD1
CASSEAGTDYGYTF
TGTGCCAGCAGTGAAGCGGGGACAGACTATGGCTACACCTTC
>TRBJ1-1|TRBV25-1|NA|NA
CASSGAGYTEAFF
TGTGCCAGCAGTGGGGCGGGGTACACTGAAGCTTTCTTT
>TRBJ1-2|TRBV14|NA|TRBD1
CASSQDLDGTGNYGYTF
TGTGCCAGCAGCCAAGATCTTGATGGGACAGGGAACTATGGCTACACCTTC
>TRBJ1-1|TRBV28|NA|TRBD1
CAVQGQGAQNTEAFF
TGTGCCGTCCAGGGACAGGGGGCCCAGAACACTGAAGCTTTCTTT
>TRBJ2-2|TRBV4-3|few|TRBD2
CASSRQGTSGTGELFF
TGCGCCAGCAGCCGTCAGGGGACTAGCGGCACCGGGGAGCTGTTTTTT
>TRBJ1-4|TRBV5-8|NA|NA
CASSPGRGGHNEKLFF
TGTGCCAGCAGCCCAGGTCGGGGAGGACATAACGAAAAACTGTTTTTT